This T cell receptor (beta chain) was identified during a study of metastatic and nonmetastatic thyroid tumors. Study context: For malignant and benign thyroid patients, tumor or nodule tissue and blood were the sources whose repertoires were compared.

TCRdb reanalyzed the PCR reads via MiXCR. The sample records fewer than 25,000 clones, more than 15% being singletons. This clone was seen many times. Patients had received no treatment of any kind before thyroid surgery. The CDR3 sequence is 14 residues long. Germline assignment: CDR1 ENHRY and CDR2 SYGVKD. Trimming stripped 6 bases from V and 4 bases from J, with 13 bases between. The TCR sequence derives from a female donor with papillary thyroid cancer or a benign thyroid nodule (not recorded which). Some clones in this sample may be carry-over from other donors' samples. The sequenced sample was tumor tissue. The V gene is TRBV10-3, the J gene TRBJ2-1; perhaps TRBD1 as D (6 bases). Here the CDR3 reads CAIRWTEEYNEQFF. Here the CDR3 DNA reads TGTGCCATCAGATGGACAGAAGAATACAATGAGCAGTTCTTC.